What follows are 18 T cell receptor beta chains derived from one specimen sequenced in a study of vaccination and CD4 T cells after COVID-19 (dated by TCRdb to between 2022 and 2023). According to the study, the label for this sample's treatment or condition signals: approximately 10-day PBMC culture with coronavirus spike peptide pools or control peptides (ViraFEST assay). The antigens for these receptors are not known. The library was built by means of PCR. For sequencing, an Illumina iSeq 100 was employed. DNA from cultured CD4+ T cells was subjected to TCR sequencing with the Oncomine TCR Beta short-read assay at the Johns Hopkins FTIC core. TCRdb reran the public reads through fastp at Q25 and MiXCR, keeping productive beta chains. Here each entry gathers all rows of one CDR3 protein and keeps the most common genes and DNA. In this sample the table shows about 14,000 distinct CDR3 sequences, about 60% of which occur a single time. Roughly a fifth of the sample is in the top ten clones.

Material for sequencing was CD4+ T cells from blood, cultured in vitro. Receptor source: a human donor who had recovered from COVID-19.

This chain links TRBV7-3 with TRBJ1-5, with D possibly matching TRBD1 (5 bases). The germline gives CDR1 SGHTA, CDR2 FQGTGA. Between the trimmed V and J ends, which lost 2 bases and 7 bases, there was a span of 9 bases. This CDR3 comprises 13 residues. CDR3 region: CASSLGWGQPQHF. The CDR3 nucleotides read TGTGCCAGCAGCTTAGGATGGGGGCAGCCCCAGCATTTT.

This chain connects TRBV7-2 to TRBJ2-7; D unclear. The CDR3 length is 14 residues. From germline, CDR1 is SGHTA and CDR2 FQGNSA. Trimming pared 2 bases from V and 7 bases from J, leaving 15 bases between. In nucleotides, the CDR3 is TGTGCCAGCAGCTTAAGGCTCCGGGCTGGGGAGCAGTACTTC. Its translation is CASSLRLRAGEQYF.

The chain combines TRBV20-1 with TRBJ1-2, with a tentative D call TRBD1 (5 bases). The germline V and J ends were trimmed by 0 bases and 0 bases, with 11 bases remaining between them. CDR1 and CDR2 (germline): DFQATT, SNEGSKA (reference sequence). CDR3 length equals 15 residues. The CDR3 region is CSARDSGKANYGYTF. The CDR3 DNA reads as TGCAGTGCTAGAGATTCAGGGAAAGCTAACTATGGCTACACCTTC.

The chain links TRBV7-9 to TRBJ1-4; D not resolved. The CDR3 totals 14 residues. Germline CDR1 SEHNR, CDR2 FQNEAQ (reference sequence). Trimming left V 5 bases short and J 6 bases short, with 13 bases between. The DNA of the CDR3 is TGTGCCAGCAGCGTCCGCAGGCAGGATGAAAAACTGTTTTTT. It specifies CASSVRRQDEKLFF.

The CDR3: CASSLSSGDTEAFF. CDR3 coding DNA: TGTGCCAGCAGCTTAAGTTCCGGGGACACTGAAGCTTTCTTT. The chain is built from TRBV7-3 and TRBJ1-1; the D is unclear. Germline-derived CDR1 and CDR2 are SGHTA and FQGTGA. CDR3 length: 14 residues. The ends were cut back, 1 base at V and 3 bases at J, with 9 bases in the middle.

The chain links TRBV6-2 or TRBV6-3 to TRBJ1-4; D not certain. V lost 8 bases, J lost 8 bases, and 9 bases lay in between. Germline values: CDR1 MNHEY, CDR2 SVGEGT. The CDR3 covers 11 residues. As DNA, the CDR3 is TGTGCCAGCGGGTCGGGCGAAAAACTGTTTTTT. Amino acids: CASGSGEKLFF.

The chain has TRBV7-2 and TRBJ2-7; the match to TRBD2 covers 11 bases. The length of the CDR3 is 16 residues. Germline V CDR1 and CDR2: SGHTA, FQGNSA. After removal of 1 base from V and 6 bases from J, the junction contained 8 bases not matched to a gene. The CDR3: CASSLVSGRAHAEQYF. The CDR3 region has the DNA TGTGCCAGCAGCTTAGTTAGCGGGAGGGCCCATGCCGAGCAGTACTTC.

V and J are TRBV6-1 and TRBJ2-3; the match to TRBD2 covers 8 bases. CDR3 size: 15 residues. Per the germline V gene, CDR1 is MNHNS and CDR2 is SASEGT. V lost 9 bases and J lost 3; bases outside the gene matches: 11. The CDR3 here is CASQSFGRETDTQYF. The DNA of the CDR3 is TGTGCCAGTCAATCGTTCGGGAGGGAGACAGATACGCAGTATTTT.

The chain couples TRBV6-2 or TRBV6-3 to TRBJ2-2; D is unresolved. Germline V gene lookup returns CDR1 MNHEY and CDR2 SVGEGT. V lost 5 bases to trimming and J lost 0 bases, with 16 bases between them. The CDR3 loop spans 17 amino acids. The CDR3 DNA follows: TGTGCCAGCAGTCCCCCCGTTGTAGGGCCGAACACCGGGGAGCTGTTTTTT. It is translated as CASSPPVVGPNTGELFF.

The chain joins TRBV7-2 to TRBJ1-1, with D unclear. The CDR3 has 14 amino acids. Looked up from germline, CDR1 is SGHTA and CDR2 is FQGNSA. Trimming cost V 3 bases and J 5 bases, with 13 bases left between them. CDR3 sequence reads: CASSFVGGGTEAFF. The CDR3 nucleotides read TGTGCCAGCAGCTTTGTTGGTGGAGGGACTGAAGCTTTCTTT.

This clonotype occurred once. CDR3 sequence (DNA): TGTGCCAGCAGCTTAGGAATTAGCACAGATACGCAGTATTTT. Its protein product is CASSLGISTDTQYF. The chain has TRBV7-2 and TRBJ2-3; no clear D. CDR1 SGHTA and CDR2 FQGNSA come from the germline V gene. This CDR3 region has 14 residues. With 1 base removed from V and 0 bases from J, the gap between germline ends came to 5 bases.

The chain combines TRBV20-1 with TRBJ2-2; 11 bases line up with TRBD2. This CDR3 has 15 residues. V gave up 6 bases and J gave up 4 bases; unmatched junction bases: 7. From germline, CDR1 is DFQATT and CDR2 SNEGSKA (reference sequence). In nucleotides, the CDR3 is TGCAGTGCCCCTAGACTAGCGGGAACCACCGGGGAGCTGTTTTTT. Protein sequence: CSAPRLAGTTGELFF.

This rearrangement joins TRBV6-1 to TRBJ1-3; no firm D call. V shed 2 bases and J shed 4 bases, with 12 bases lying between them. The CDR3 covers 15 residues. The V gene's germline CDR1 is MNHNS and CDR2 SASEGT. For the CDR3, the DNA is TGTGCCAGCAGTGAAAGTGTGGCCGTAGGAAACACCATATATTTT. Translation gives CASSESVAVGNTIYF.

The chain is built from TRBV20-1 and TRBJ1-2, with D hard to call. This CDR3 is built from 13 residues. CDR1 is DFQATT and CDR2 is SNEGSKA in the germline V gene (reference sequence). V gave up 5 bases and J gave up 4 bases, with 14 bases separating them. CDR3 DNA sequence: TGCAGTGCTCGTTGGGAGGCCGTCTATGGCTACACCTTC. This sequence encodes CSARWEAVYGYTF.

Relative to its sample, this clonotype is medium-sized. CDR3 region: CASSVGSYEQYF. The CDR3 nucleotides are TGCGCCAGCAGCGTGGGCTCCTACGAGCAGTACTTC. The chain is built from TRBV5-1 and TRBJ2-7; D is unclear. CDR3 size: 12 residues. V gave up 4 bases and J gave up 0 bases, with 5 bases separating them. The germline gives CDR1 SGHRS, CDR2 YFSETQ.

The CDR3 reads CSASPLRSGRGTDTQYF. The CDR3 DNA reads TGCAGTGCTAGCCCCCTGAGGAGCGGGAGAGGTACAGATACGCAGTATTTT. V gene TRBV20-1 combines with J gene TRBJ2-3, with TRBD2 matching 8 bases. V gave up 3 bases and J gave up 3 bases; unmatched junction bases: 14. Germline-derived CDR1 and CDR2 are DFQATT and SNEGSKA (reference sequence). The CDR3 has 17 residues.

The CDR3 protein is CASSLSRGETQYF. The CDR3 DNA follows: TGTGCCAGCAGTTTAAGCAGGGGAGAGACCCAGTACTTC. The chain carries TRBV27 and TRBJ2-5, with D maybe TRBD1 (6 bases). The germline V gene encodes CDR1 MNHEY and CDR2 SMNVEV (reference sequence). The CDR3 runs 13 residues. V lost 2 bases to trimming and J lost 4 bases, with 8 bases between them.

The CDR3 protein is CASSLALGGAYEQYF. The CDR3, as DNA: TGTGCCAGCAGCTTAGCGTTGGGTGGGGCCTACGAGCAGTACTTC. This chain connects TRBV7-2 to TRBJ2-7, with unresolved D. V dropped 0 bases and J dropped 2 bases, with 11 bases sitting between them. This CDR3 spans 15 amino acids. Germline CDR1 SGHTA, CDR2 FQGNSA. Looking up the rest from reference TRBV7-2 and TRBJ2-7 gives the full variable domain: GAGVSQSPSNKVTEKGKDVELRCDPISGHTALYWYRQSLGQGLEFLIYFQGNSAPDKSGLPSDRFSAERTGGSVSTLTIQRTQQEDSAVYLCASSLALGGAYEQYFGPGTRLTVT.